The clone carrying this T cell receptor (beta chain) was counted a few times. Its antigen remains unidentified. Between the trimmed V and J ends, which lost 2 bases and 4 bases, there was a span of 9 bases. The CDR3 contains 13 residues. The germline V gene has CDR1 GTSNPN and CDR2 SVGIG (reference sequence). From the RT-PCR reads, TCRdb called clonotypes with MiXCR, one entry per CDR3 protein. The table has roughly 700,000 distinct CDR3 sequences, roughly 14% seen once; the top ten hold roughly 12%. This entry comes from a study of response to subunit inactivated influenza vaccine. Regarding the study as a whole: That few new T cells are recruited by each seasonal influenza vaccination was the authors' suggestion.

The sequence was obtained from a man between 50 and 59 years old who received an inactivated influenza vaccine. The sample here was PBMCs from blood, taken roughly 13 days after vaccination. This sequence joins TRBV30 and TRBJ1-5, with D unclear. This CDR3 is CAWSFAKNQPQHF. The CDR3 DNA sequence: TGTGCCTGGAGTTTTGCAAAGAATCAGCCCCAGCATTTT. Combining the CDR3 with reference TRBV30 and TRBJ1-5 gives the whole variable domain SQTIHQWPATLVQPVGSPLSLECTVEGTSNPNLYWYRQAAGRGLQLLFYSVGIGQISSEVPQNLSASRPQDRQFILSSKKLLLSDSGFYLCAWSFAKNQPQHFGDGTRLSIL.